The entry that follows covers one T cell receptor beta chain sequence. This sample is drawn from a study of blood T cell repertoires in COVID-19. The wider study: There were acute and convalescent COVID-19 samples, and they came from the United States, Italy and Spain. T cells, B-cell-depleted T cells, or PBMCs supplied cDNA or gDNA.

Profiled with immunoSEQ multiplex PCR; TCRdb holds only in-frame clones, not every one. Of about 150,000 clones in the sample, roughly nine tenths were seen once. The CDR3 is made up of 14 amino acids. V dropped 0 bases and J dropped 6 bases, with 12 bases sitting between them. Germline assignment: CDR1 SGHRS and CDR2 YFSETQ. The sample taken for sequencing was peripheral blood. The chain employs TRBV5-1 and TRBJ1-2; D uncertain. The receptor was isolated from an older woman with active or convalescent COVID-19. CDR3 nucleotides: TGCGCCAGCAGCTTGGGAGGGCTGAAAGATGGCTACACCTTC. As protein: CASSLGGLKDGYTF.